This T cell receptor beta chain was recovered during a study of T cells in Graves' hyperthyroidism and ophthalmopathy (dated by TCRdb to between 2019 and 2020). Regarding the research as a whole: Peripheral blood was sampled at the time of initial diagnosis, prior to any treatment. To identify TCR V-J signatures that set the groups apart, the researchers used a discovery cohort of about a hundred patients, made up of around 40 with Graves' ophthalmopathy and around 58 with stable Graves' hyperthyroidism. Prospective prediction of ophthalmopathy was tested in an independent validation cohort consisting of some 18 hyperthyroidism patients and over 15 patients who later progressed to ophthalmopathy. The approximately 95 discovery patients were divided at random into training and test sets in a 7:3 ratio. In roughly six Graves' hyperthyroidism patients, the study also compared T-cell repertoires from thyroid tissue with T-cell repertoires from blood. Following sampling, methimazole starting at 30 mg daily was given to hyperthyroidism patients, and high-dose intravenous methylprednisolone was given to ophthalmopathy patients. The paper describes TCR Vbeta CDR3 sequencing of 135 peripheral blood samples, made up of roughly 40 ophthalmopathy patients, roughly 72 hyperthyroidism patients and about 17 progressor patients. Results and caveats for the whole study, not just this receptor: No statistical method was used to fix the sample size in advance, and group allocation was not hidden from the investigators. Blood samples also contained most of the expanded thyroid clonotypes (frequency above 0.001), which suggests that blood repertoires may reflect thyroid immune responses. A 13 V-J signature model separated ophthalmopathy from stable hyperthyroidism, with 87.88% sensitivity and 81% to 83% specificity in cross-validation and 80%/75% in testing. In validation, the model predicted progression to ophthalmopathy with 55% to 71% sensitivity and approximately 72% specificity, a median of approximately 6.5 months before onset.

Concerning this clonotype: Its antigen remains undetermined. No per-base quality is available; no much larger clone lies one base away.

Ophthalmopathy patients had moderately to severely active disease, Clinical Activity Score of at least 3, NOSPECS grade of at least 4, and duration under 3 months. Patients with uncontrolled infections, other autoimmune diseases, pregnancy or lactation were excluded. Diagnoses were established on the basis of clinical symptoms, serum thyroxine and TRAb, thyroid ultrasound, and orbital computed tomography. PBMCs were isolated from 8 to 10 ml of fresh peripheral blood by Ficoll-Paque density gradient centrifugation. Total RNA was extracted with Trizol reagent, and quality was checked on an Agilent 2100 Bioanalyzer. V is cut by 3 bases and J by 6 bases, and the space between the germline ends is 14 bases. The germline V gene yields SQVTM for CDR1 and ANQGSEA for CDR2. Inclusive of the bounding cysteine and phenylalanine, the CDR3 is 13 residues long. The sequence is cut down to CDR3 DNA, 39 bases in frame from base 1.

The TCR beta CDR3 regions were amplified from RNA transcripts. The first round of RT-PCR for the TCR CDR3 was performed with the HTBI primer set and the Qiagen OneStep RT-PCR kit. The libraries were constructed in a second round of multiplex PCR and then size-selected and purified. Libraries were sequenced paired-end with 100 bp reads on an Illumina HiSeq2000. As for the original processing: Raw data were processed with SOAPnuke, discarding reads with adapters, uncalled bases, mean Phred below 15, or no exact constant-primer or identifier match. COPE v1.2.5 was used to merge the high-quality paired reads, and each unique nucleotide sequence was defined as a clonotype. MiTCR v1.1 was used to align clonotypes to the IMGT TRBV, TRBD and TRBJ reference segments. Analysis was restricted to V-J combinations with a frequency above 0.0001, which covered roughly 99% of repertoires. A TCS score was defined as the ratio between F50 (clonal expansion) and ExV (chaos), using BLOSUM62-based TCRdist between CDR3 peptides within each V-J. Welch's t-statistics and random forest reduced 500 to 650 V-J features to under 15, which were used in a naive Bayes classifier (R e1071). TCRdb itself trimmed the public reads at Q25 with fastp, ran MiXCR and retained productive beta chains. Every entry covers one CDR3 protein and lists the most common genes and DNA from its rows. These V and J calls originate from TCRdb's pipeline instead of the authors' own analysis. The sample table contains a few hundred thousand distinct CDR3 sequences; only one count was recorded for roughly 15% of them. In total, the top ten clones hold around 20% of the sample.

The TCR comes from a woman aged 30 to 39 with Graves' ophthalmopathy. The sample taken for sequencing was blood. This receptor chain uses TRBV29-1 and TRBJ1-2; TRBD1 is perhaps the D gene, given 5 matching bases. The nucleotides read TGCAGCGTTGAGCTGAGGGGAGGGGATGGCTACACCTTC. Translated, this is CSVELRGGDGYTF.